These T cell receptor beta chains were read from a single sample in a study of blood T cells in healthy people across ages. Via MiXCR, TCRdb re-called the 5' RACE reads, giving one row per CDR3 protein. The sample has over a million distinct CDR3 sequences, 20% to 25% seen once. These sequences were also reported in another study, on T cells of mothers and their children.

Sequencing was done on a sample of blood. The receptors here all came from a girl aged 2 to 10 in good health. The CDR3 runs from the conserved cysteine through the conserved F or W.

TRBV7-9 CASRYGTGGTTGELFF
TRBV6-1 CASIADRRGAGKNIQYF
TRBV27 CASGRGGGVNQPQHF
TRBV9 CASSVSGGYEQYF
TRBV24-1 CATSDGRGYGYTF
TRBV7-9 CASSLMGTISYNEQFF
TRBV29-1 CSVDMATEAFF
TRBV12-3/TRBV12-4 CASSWVGDNGDYTF
TRBV20-1 CSARPRGATNEKLFF
TRBV7-2 CASSLFSLGPTHF
TRBV5-6 CASSLGLAGTTETQYF
TRBV12-3/TRBV12-4 CASSPGGLGYTQYF
TRBV2 CASSELARGDNEQFF
TRBV7-9 CASSAPGGNQPQHF
TRBV12-3/TRBV12-4 CASSPGPDVQYF
TRBV4-3 CASSQDMGRTDGYTF
TRBV7-9 CASSYLQGEPNYGYTF
TRBV2 CASSWRGTDTQYF
TRBV6-5 CASSFIGGLSGRGLDNEQFF
TRBV7-2 CASSFHSQTYEQYF
TRBV6-1 CASRDLQGLNTEAFF
TRBV3-1 CASSQLGKLFF
TRBV12-3/TRBV12-4 CASSFTGKSSGYTF
TRBV7-8 CASSLTDNNQPQHF
TRBV4-3 CASSQERAAYGYTF
TRBV12-3/TRBV12-4 CASSLRAANTGELFF
TRBV28 CASGIQESGANVLTF
TRBV29-1 CSVEMEAGRPSYEQYF
TRBV20-1 CSARGPDYEQYF
TRBV2 CASSAVSTEALRVTDTQYF
TRBV20-1 CSARLASTYEQYF
TRBV25-1 CASAYPGQTFNEQFF
TRBV4-3 CASSLGSGLGYTF
TRBV11-3 CASTDRGGVETQYF
TRBV10-3 CAISEPDRSYEQYF
TRBV10-3 CAISLTGTYEQYF